Listed below are T cell receptor beta chains from one sample, sequenced in a study of blood T cell repertoires in COVID-19. The protocol was immunoSEQ multiplex PCR, while the TCRdb copy is restricted to in-frame clones and leaves out a portion. The repertoire includes 250,000 to 300,000 clones, more than 70% of them detected once, and 4.5% to 6.5% sits in the top ten. The sample was peripheral blood. All receptors come from a man older than 75 with acute or convalescent COVID-19. CDR3s include the opening cysteine and the closing phenylalanine or tryptophan. The D gene is left open where the match is weak.

TRBJ2-5 | . | TRBV13 | CASRDGRRQMETQYF
TRBJ1-2 | . | TRBV7-5 | CARSSWDGGTIYGYTF
TRBJ2-1 | . | TRBV4-1 | CASSIQSYNEQFF
TRBJ1-5 | . | TRBV15 | CATSRTPRGNQPQHF
TRBJ2-7 | . | TRBV28 | CASSLFNYEQYF
TRBJ1-5 | . | TRBV2 | CASSGRTDSNQPQHF
TRBJ1-2 | TRBD1 | TRBV5-6 | CASSPRDRENRGDGYTF
TRBJ2-1 | TRBD2 | TRBV7-3 | CASSLTFGRLANNEQFF
TRBJ2-2 | TRBD2 | TRBV5-1 | CASRETSGDAGELFF
TRBJ1-2 | . | TRBV7-9 | CASSSTQDYGYTF
TRBJ1-5 | . | TRBV19 | CASSIGAGRSNQPQHF
TRBJ2-7 | . | TRBV27 | CASSSIDLNSYEQYF
TRBJ2-7 | . | TRBV24-1 | CATSDLQRVQYF
TRBJ1-2 | . | TRBV5-1 | CASSLAFGQRANYGYTF
TRBJ1-2 | . | TRBV7-2 | CASSLDRDYGYTF
TRBJ1-2 | . | TRBV7-2 | CASSPTGPGDYGYTF
TRBJ1-2 | . | TRBV28 | CASSRGYGYTF
TRBJ1-1 | . | TRBV3-1/TRBV3-2 | CASSQDDSSTEAFF
TRBJ2-5 | TRBD2 | TRBV12-3/TRBV12-4 | CASSGLAKETQYF
TRBJ1-2 | TRBD1 | TRBV24-1 | CATQQQGNYGYTF
TRBJ1-1 | . | TRBV18 | CASSTRVNTEAFF
TRBJ2-7 | TRBD1 | TRBV28 | CASHAPGQSSYEQYF
TRBJ2-5 | TRBD2 | TRBV2 | CASSRGDQETQYF
TRBJ2-7 | . | TRBV7-2 | CASSSSSALSYEQYF
TRBJ2-4 | . | TRBV2 | CASSDRGGTKNIQYF
TRBJ2-7 | . | TRBV20-1 | CSASSAYEQYF
TRBJ2-3 | . | TRBV5-1 | CASSLRQGTTDTQYF
TRBJ1-1 | . | TRBV15 | CATSRDLREEAFF
TRBJ2-7 | TRBD2 | TRBV28 | CASSGIGRSQDEQYF
TRBJ1-1 | . | TRBV6-5 | CASSRLTGLGTEAFF
TRBJ2-3 | . | TRBV5-1 | CASSPGQTSTDTQYF